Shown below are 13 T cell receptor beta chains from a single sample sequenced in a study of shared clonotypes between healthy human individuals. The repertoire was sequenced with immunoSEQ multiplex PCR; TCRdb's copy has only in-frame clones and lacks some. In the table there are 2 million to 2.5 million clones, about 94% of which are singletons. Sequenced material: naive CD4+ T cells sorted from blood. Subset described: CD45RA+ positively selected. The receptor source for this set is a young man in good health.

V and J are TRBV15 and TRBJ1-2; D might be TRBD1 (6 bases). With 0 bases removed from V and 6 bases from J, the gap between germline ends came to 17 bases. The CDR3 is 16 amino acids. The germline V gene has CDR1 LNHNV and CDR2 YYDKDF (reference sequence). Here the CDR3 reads CATSRDYRAYRDGYTF. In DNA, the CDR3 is TGTGCCACCAGCAGAGATTACAGGGCTTACCGGGATGGCTACACCTTC.

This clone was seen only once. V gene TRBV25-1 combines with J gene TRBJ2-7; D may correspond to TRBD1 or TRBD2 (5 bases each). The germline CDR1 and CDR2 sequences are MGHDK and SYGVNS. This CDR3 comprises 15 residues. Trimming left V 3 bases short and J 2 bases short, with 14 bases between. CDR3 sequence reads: CASSDFRDGTYEQYF. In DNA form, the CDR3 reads TGTGCCAGCAGTGACTTCCGGGACGGAACCTACGAGCAGTACTTC.

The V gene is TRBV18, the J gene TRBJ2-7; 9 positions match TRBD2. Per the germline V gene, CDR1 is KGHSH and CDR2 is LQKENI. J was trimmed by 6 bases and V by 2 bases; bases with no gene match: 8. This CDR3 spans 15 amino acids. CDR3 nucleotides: TGTGCCAGCTCACCAACGGCCTTAGCGGGGGCCGAGCAGTACTTC. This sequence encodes CASSPTALAGAEQYF.

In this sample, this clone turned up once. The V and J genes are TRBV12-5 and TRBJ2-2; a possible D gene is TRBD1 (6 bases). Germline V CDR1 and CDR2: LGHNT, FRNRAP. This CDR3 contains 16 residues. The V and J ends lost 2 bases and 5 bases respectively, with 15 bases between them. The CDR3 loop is CASGLFPGVWTGELFF. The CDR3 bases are TGTGCTAGTGGTTTGTTCCCAGGGGTATGGACCGGGGAGCTGTTTTTT.

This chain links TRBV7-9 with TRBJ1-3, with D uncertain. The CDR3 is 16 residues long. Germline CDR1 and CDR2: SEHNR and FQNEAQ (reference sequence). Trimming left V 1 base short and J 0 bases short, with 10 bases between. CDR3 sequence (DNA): TGTGCCAGCAGCTTAGAATCCCCCCACTCTGGAAACACCATATATTTT. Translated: CASSLESPHSGNTIYF.

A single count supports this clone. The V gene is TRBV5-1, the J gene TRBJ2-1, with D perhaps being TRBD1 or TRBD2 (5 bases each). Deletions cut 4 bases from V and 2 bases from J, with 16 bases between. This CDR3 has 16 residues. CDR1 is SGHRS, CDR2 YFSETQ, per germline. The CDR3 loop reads CASSPRPGTPYNEQFF. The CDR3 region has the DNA TGCGCCAGCAGCCCCCGTCCGGGGACCCCCTACAATGAGCAGTTCTTC. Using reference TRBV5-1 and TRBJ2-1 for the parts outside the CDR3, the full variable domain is KAGVTQTPRYLIKTRGQQVTLSCSPISGHRSVSWYQQTPGQGLQFLFEYFSETQRNKGNFPGRFSGRQFSNSRSEMNVSTLELGDSALYLCASSPRPGTPYNEQFFGPGTRLTVL.

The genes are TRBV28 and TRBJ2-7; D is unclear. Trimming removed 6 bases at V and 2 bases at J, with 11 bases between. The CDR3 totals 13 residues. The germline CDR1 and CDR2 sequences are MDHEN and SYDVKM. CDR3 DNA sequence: TGTGCCAGCAGAGGGCAGGCAGCCTACGAGCAGTACTTC. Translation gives CASRGQAAYEQYF.

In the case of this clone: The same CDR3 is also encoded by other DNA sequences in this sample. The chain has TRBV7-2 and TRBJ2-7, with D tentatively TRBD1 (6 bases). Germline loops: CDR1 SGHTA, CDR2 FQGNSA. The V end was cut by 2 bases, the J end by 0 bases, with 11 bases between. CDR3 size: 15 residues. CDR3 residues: CASSLSGQSSYEQYF. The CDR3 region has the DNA TGTGCCAGCAGCTTATCAGGACAGTCCTCCTACGAGCAGTACTTC.

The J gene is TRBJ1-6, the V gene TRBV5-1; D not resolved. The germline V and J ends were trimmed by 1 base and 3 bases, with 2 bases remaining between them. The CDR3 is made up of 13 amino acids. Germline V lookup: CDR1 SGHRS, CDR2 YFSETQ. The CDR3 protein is CASSLIYNSPLHF. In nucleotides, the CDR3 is TGCGCCAGCAGCTTGATCTATAATTCACCCCTCCACTTT.

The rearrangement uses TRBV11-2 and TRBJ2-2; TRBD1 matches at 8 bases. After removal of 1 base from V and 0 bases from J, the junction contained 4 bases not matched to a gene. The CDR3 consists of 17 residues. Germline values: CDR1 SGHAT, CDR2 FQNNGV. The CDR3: CASSLAPRGPNTGELFF. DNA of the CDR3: TGTGCCAGCAGCTTAGCCCCCAGGGGGCCGAACACCGGGGAGCTGTTTTTT.

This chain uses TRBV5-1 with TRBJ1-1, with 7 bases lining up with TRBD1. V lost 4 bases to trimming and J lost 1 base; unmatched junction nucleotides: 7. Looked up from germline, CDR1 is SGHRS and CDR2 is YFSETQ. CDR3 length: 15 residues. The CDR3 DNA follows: TGCGCCAGCAGCAGACGTACAGGGGCGAACACTGAAGCTTTCTTT. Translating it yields CASSRRTGANTEAFF.

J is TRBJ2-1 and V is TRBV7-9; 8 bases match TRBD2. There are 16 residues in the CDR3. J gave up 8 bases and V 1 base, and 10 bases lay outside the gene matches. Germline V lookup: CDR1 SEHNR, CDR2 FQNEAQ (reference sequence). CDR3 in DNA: TGTGCCAGCAGCTTAGATGAGCGGGGGCTCCGAGATGAGCAGTTCTTC. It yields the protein CASSLDERGLRDEQFF.

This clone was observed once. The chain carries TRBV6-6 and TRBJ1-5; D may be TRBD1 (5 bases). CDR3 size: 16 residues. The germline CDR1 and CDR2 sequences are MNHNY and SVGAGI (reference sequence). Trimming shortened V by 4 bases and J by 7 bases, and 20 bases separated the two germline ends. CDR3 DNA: TGTGCCAGCAGTTGGGCCCTTGAGGGGTCGCGGCAGCCCCAGCATTTT. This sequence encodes CASSWALEGSRQPQHF.